The 16 T cell receptor beta chains listed next were all sequenced from one sample in a study of blood T cells in healthy people across ages. A second roughly 6 to 12 cycle PCR used barcoded and J-beta primers. Each CDR3 protein is one row after TCRdb ran MiXCR on the 5' RACE reads. Of about a million distinct CDR3 sequences detected, 48% appear once; the ten largest clones hold roughly an eighth. The sample consisted of blood. Receptors originate from a man in his thirties or forties in good health.

The chain is built from TRBV20-1 and TRBJ2-3; 9 bases match TRBD2. The V and J ends lost 5 bases and 2 bases, in that order; junction bases with no gene match: 5. Germline V gene sequence: CDR1 DFQATT, CDR2 SNEGSKA (reference sequence). This CDR3 is built from 14 residues. The DNA for the CDR3 is TGCAGTGCTCTAGCGGGGTTAACCACAGATACGCAGTATTTT. This gives the protein CSALAGLTTDTQYF.

The chain employs TRBV20-1 and TRBJ2-3; D might be TRBD1 (5 bases). Trimming cost V 3 bases and J 5 bases, with 18 bases left between them. This CDR3 has 15 residues. Germline V lookup: CDR1 DFQATT, CDR2 SNEGSKA (reference sequence). In nucleotides, the CDR3 is TGCAGTGCTAGCCCGACAGTCTCCTACCTAGATACGCAGTATTTT. Translating it yields CSASPTVSYLDTQYF.

This chain connects TRBV7-8 to TRBJ1-2, with TRBD1 as a possible D gene (5 bases). The germline V and J ends were trimmed by 5 bases and 6 bases, with 13 bases remaining between them. Per the germline V gene, CDR1 is SGHVS and CDR2 is FQNEAQ. CDR3 length: 13 residues. In nucleotides, the CDR3 is TGTGCCAGCAGCATGGACACGGTCCATGGCTACACCTTC. Translating it yields CASSMDTVHGYTF. Filled out from reference TRBV7-8 and TRBJ1-2, the complete variable domain reads GAGVSQSPRYKVAKRGQDVALRCDPISGHVSLFWYQQALGQGPEFLTYFQNEAQLDKSGLPSDRFFAERPEGSVSTLKIQRTQQEDSAVYLCASSMDTVHGYTFGSGTRLTVV.

This clonotype was detected a few times. CDR3 in DNA: TGTGCCAGCAGCTTAGCGCAAACTATCTACAATGAGCAGTTCTTC. It is translated as CASSLAQTIYNEQFF. The V and J genes are TRBV7-9 and TRBJ2-1; D not certain. CDR3 length: 15 residues. The V gene lost 0 bases and the J gene lost 3 bases, with 9 bases spanning the gap. Germline V gene lookup returns CDR1 SEHNR and CDR2 FQNEAQ (reference sequence).

This clonotype was counted between two and nine times. This chain joins TRBV3-1 and TRBJ2-5, with 12 bases that match TRBD2. V dropped 1 base and J dropped 11; count of bases not matched to a gene: 11. This CDR3 has 16 residues. Per germline, CDR1 LGHDT and CDR2 YNNKEL (reference sequence). CDR3 sequence: CASSQGDGTSGQKQYF. CDR3 coding DNA: TGTGCCAGCAGCCAAGGAGATGGGACTAGCGGGCAGAAACAGTACTTC.

This chain joins TRBV7-3 and TRBJ2-3, with TRBD1 as a possible D gene (5 bases). Germline CDR1 reads SGHTA; CDR2 reads FQGTGA. The V end lost 2 bases, the J end lost 7 bases, and 16 bases lay between the germline ends. CDR3 size: 15 residues. The CDR3 bases are TGTGCCAGCAGCTTAGACAGACTTCAGTCCTATACGCAGTATTTT. Protein product: CASSLDRLQSYTQYF.

This clonotype was seen only a few times. The V gene is TRBV4-1, the J gene TRBJ1-5, with TRBD1 as a possible D gene (6 bases). The CDR3 extends over 15 amino acids. Germline CDR1 and CDR2: MGHRA and YSYEKL. V was clipped by 1 base and J by 4 bases, with 11 bases between them. The CDR3 sequence: CASSQAGTLNQPQHF. In DNA form, the CDR3 reads TGCGCCAGCAGCCAAGCCGGGACACTTAATCAGCCCCAGCATTTT.

The chain has TRBV9 and TRBJ2-2; D is uncertain. The CDR3 spans 15 residues. Trimming removed 0 bases at V and 6 bases at J, with 12 bases between. Germline V gene data show CDR1 as SGDLS and CDR2 as YYNGEE. The CDR3 region is CASSVELSESGELFF. In nucleotides, the CDR3 is TGTGCCAGCAGCGTAGAATTATCGGAGTCCGGGGAGCTGTTTTTT. Full variable domain (remainder filled in from reference TRBV9 and TRBJ2-2): DSGVTQTPKHLITATGQRVTLRCSPRSGDLSVYWYQQSLDQGLQFLIQYYNGEERAKGNILERFSAQQFPDLHSELNLSSLELGDSALYFCASSVELSESGELFFGEGSRLTVL.

The chain is built from TRBV20-1 and TRBJ2-1; TRBD1 might be the D (5 bases). The CDR3 runs to 13 residues. Germline CDR1 is DFQATT and CDR2 is SNEGSKA (reference sequence). Trimming left V 0 bases short and J 5 bases short, with 8 bases between. CDR3: CSARDQGDNEQFF. Written as DNA, the CDR3 is TGCAGTGCTAGAGACCAAGGGGACAATGAGCAGTTCTTC.

The chain joins TRBV7-2 to TRBJ2-5; 7 bases line up with TRBD1. The junction had 10 bases not matched to a gene; V was cut back by 5 bases and J by 1 base. CDR3 length: 16 amino acids. The germline CDR1 and CDR2 sequences are SGHTA and FQGNSA. CDR3 nucleotide sequence: TGTGCCAGCAGCGACCGGACAGGAAAGGGCCAAGAGACCCAGTACTTC. Translated: CASSDRTGKGQETQYF.

The V gene is TRBV4-3, the J gene TRBJ2-5; D is undetermined. CDR1 is LGHNA, CDR2 YSLEER, per germline. Trimming took 3 bases from V and 5 from J, leaving 10 bases between them. This CDR3 comprises 13 residues. This chain's CDR3 is CASSHRLGETQYF. The CDR3 DNA follows: TGCGCCAGCAGCCATCGATTGGGGGAGACCCAGTACTTC.

The chain employs TRBV28 and TRBJ1-4, with TRBD1 as a possible D gene (6 bases). The CDR3 runs to 14 residues. Germline values: CDR1 MDHEN, CDR2 SYDVKM. V was shortened by 7 bases and J by 8 bases, with 17 bases between the two germline ends. Here the CDR3 DNA reads TGTGCCAGCAAGGGGGGGACCGCCGGCGAAAAACTGTTTTTT. It codes for CASKGGTAGEKLFF.

This clonotype was counted only a few times. The chain uses TRBV6-5 and TRBJ2-7, with 8 bases that match TRBD1. V shed 5 bases and J 6 bases; nucleotides not matched to a gene: 3. The germline V gene encodes CDR1 MNHEY and CDR2 SVGAGI. This CDR3 spans 12 amino acids. CDR3 residues: CASSEDRAEQYF. The CDR3 nucleotides read TGTGCCAGCAGTGAGGACAGGGCCGAGCAGTACTTC.

In this sample, this clonotype turned up a few times. V is TRBV3-1 and J is TRBJ2-7, with D unresolved. The V end was cut by 0 bases, the J end by 6 bases, with 3 bases between. The CDR3 runs to 11 residues. Per germline, CDR1 LGHDT and CDR2 YNNKEL (reference sequence). CDR3 sequence: CASSQEGEQYF. CDR3 sequence (DNA): TGTGCCAGCAGCCAAGAGGGCGAGCAGTACTTC.

In its sample, this clonotype was seen a few times. The CDR3 DNA follows: TGTGCCAGCAGCCCCCCCGGGGGTGGGCATTCACCCCTCCACTTT. As protein: CASSPPGGGHSPLHF. This chain connects TRBV4-2 to TRBJ1-6; D possibly corresponds to TRBD1 (5 bases). The CDR3 covers 15 residues. V was clipped by 4 bases and J by 8 bases, with 15 bases between them. Germline CDR1 and CDR2: LGHNA and YNFKEQ.

The rearrangement joins TRBV20-1 to TRBJ1-5, with 7 bases aligning to TRBD1. V was pared by 4 bases and J by 11 bases, with 8 bases of the junction left unmatched. CDR1 is DFQATT, CDR2 SNEGSKA, per germline (reference sequence). The CDR3 is 12 amino acids. The CDR3 loop is CSANGQAGTQHF. DNA of the CDR3: TGCAGTGCTAATGGACAGGCAGGGACCCAGCATTTT.